The 15 T cell receptor beta chains below all came from one sample that was sequenced in a study of cytomegalovirus exposure and HLA in healthy donors. Vbeta (60) and Jbeta (13) primers were used in the PCR. Some clones are missing from TCRdb's copy, which holds only in-frame ones; the method was immunoSEQ multiplex PCR. The table has 110,000 to 150,000 clones, about 82% seen once; the top ten hold roughly 4%. Sequencing was carried out using PBMCs. The receptor source for this set is a woman between 40 and 55 years old in good health and CMV-seropositive.

DNA for the CDR3: TGTGCCAGCAGACTCCTCACCGGGACAGGGGGCGGGAACACTGAAGCTTTCTTT. It is translated as CASRLLTGTGGGNTEAFF. The chain recombines TRBV28 with TRBJ1-1; 12 bases fit TRBD1. Trimming took 6 bases from V and 1 from J; bases not matched to a gene: 12. The CDR3 loop spans 18 amino acids. Per the germline V gene, CDR1 is MDHEN and CDR2 is SYDVKM.

Only a few counts were recorded for this clone. The CDR3 bases are TGCGCCAGCAGCTTGGACGGGGATTACACAGATACGCAGTATTTT. Amino acids: CASSLDGDYTDTQYF. The V gene is TRBV5-1, the J gene TRBJ2-3, with D possibly matching TRBD2 (5 bases). V dropped 0 bases and J dropped 2 bases, with 10 bases sitting between them. The germline V gene encodes CDR1 SGHRS and CDR2 YFSETQ. CDR3 length equals 15 residues. The full variable domain, completed using reference TRBV5-1 and TRBJ2-3, is KAGVTQTPRYLIKTRGQQVTLSCSPISGHRSVSWYQQTPGQGLQFLFEYFSETQRNKGNFPGRFSGRQFSNSRSEMNVSTLELGDSALYLCASSLDGDYTDTQYFGPGTRLTVL.

The chain combines TRBV30 with TRBJ1-1; D unclear. The CDR3 has 13 amino acids. Germline loops: CDR1 GTSNPN, CDR2 SVGIG (reference sequence). V dropped 5 bases and J dropped 1 base, with 11 bases sitting between them. The CDR3 is CAWAYSPNTEAFF. The CDR3 coding sequence is TGTGCCTGGGCCTACAGCCCGAACACTGAAGCTTTCTTT.

The rearrangement uses TRBV6-1 and TRBJ2-2, with TRBD2 matching over 7 bases. V was pared by 1 base and J by 5 bases, with 4 bases of the junction left unmatched. The V gene's germline CDR1 is MNHNS and CDR2 SASEGT. The CDR3 extends over 15 amino acids. In nucleotides, the CDR3 is TGTGCCAGCAGTGAAGGAGGTAGCGGGACCGGGGAGCTGTTTTTT. Its protein product is CASSEGGSGTGELFF.

About this clone itself: This CDR3 is also generated by other DNA sequences in the sample. The chain links TRBV27 to TRBJ1-1; 7 positions agree with TRBD1. The V segment lost 6 bases and the J segment 4 bases; nucleotides outside the gene matches: 8. Germline V gene lookup returns CDR1 MNHEY and CDR2 SMNVEV (reference sequence). This CDR3 is 14 amino acids long. The CDR3 DNA is TGTGCCAGCAGCCAAACAGGGGTTGGCACTGAAGCTTTCTTT. Amino acids: CASSQTGVGTEAFF.

The rearrangement joins TRBV13 to TRBJ1-6; D is unresolved. This CDR3 region has 15 residues. Germline CDR1 PRHDT, CDR2 FYEKMQ (reference sequence). Trimming shortened V by 2 bases and J by 5 bases, and 10 bases separated the two germline ends. CDR3 protein: CASSLRGYDNSPLHF. DNA of the CDR3: TGTGCCAGCAGCTTAAGAGGGTACGATAATTCACCCCTCCACTTT.

There are a few counts of this clone. J is TRBJ1-1 and V is TRBV6-6; possibly TRBD1 for D (5 bases). The CDR3 totals 13 residues. Trimming stripped 9 bases from V and 0 bases from J, with 11 bases between. CDR1 is MNHNY, CDR2 SVGAGI, per germline (reference sequence). This chain's CDR3 is CASGATMNTEAFF. CDR3 nucleotide sequence: TGTGCCAGTGGGGCAACCATGAACACTGAAGCTTTCTTT.

The chain couples TRBV5-6 to TRBJ2-7; D call uncertain. Trimming took 4 bases from V and 1 from J, leaving 9 bases between them. CDR3 size: 13 residues. Germline CDR1 and CDR2: SGHDT and YYEEEE. As DNA, the CDR3 is TGTGCCAGCAGCGCGACTTCTTCCTACGAGCAGTACTTC. As protein: CASSATSSYEQYF.

The chain couples TRBV15 to TRBJ2-2; no clear D. V lost 6 bases and J lost 5, with 16 bases in between. CDR1 is LNHNV, CDR2 YYDKDF, per germline (reference sequence). This CDR3 is built from 15 residues. The CDR3 loop reads CATRETEVNTGELFF. The CDR3 region has the DNA TGTGCCACCAGGGAGACCGAGGTGAATACCGGGGAGCTGTTTTTT.

This clone was seen a single time. The V gene is TRBV7-8, the J gene TRBJ2-5; D possibly corresponds to TRBD1 (5 bases). V dropped 6 bases and J dropped 4 bases, with 21 bases sitting between them. This CDR3 has 16 residues. CDR1 and CDR2 from the germline V gene are SGHVS and FQNEAQ. Here the CDR3 reads CASSPSRLAGRETQYF. Here the CDR3 DNA reads TGTGCCAGCAGTCCAAGTAGGCTCGCAGGGCGAGAGACCCAGTACTTC.

This rearrangement joins TRBV5-6 to TRBJ2-5, with TRBD1 identical over 10 bases. Unmatched junction bases numbered 10, after V lost 0 bases and J lost 5 bases. The CDR3 runs 17 residues. CDR1 SGHDT and CDR2 YYEEEE come from the germline V gene. CDR3 region: CASSLVLRQGARETQYF. The CDR3 DNA reads TGTGCCAGCAGCTTGGTATTGCGACAGGGGGCGCGGGAGACCCAGTACTTC. Looking up the rest from reference TRBV5-6 and TRBJ2-5 gives the full variable domain: DAGVTQSPTHLIKTRGQQVTLRCSPKSGHDTVSWYQQALGQGPQFIFQYYEEEERQRGNFPDRFSGHQFPNYSSELNVNALLLGDSALYLCASSLVLRQGARETQYFGPGTRLLVL.

This rearrangement joins TRBV7-2 to TRBJ2-7; 8 bases line up with TRBD2. The CDR3 extends over 15 amino acids. V trimming: 7 bases; J trimming: 5 bases; junction bases outside the gene matches: 13. Germline V gene lookup returns CDR1 SGHTA and CDR2 FQGNSA. In DNA form, the CDR3 reads TGTGCCAGCACCAAGGAGTTGGCGGGAGGTAACGAGCAGTACTTC. Protein: CASTKELAGGNEQYF. Combining the CDR3 with reference TRBV7-2 and TRBJ2-7 gives the whole variable domain GAGVSQSPSNKVTEKGKDVELRCDPISGHTALYWYRQSLGQGLEFLIYFQGNSAPDKSGLPSDRFSAERTGGSVSTLTIQRTQQEDSAVYLCASTKELAGGNEQYFGPGTRLTVT.

This chain connects TRBV27 to TRBJ1-5; a possible D gene is TRBD1 (5 bases). Germline V gives CDR1 MNHEY, CDR2 SMNVEV (reference sequence). The CDR3 is made up of 13 amino acids. V was cut by 3 bases and J by 7 bases, with 10 bases left in between. This CDR3 reads CASSLGGVQPQHF. Here the CDR3 DNA reads TGTGCCAGCAGTTTGGGAGGGGTACAGCCCCAGCATTTT.

The J gene is TRBJ1-5, the V gene TRBV20-1; D is uncertain. CDR3 length equals 11 residues. V lost 5 bases, J lost 9 bases, and 11 bases lay in between. The V gene's germline CDR1 is DFQATT and CDR2 SNEGSKA (reference sequence). For the CDR3, the DNA is TGCAGTGCTCCAAATGGAGGGCCCCAGCATTTT. Translated, it gives CSAPNGGPQHF.

This CDR3 is CASSEWREGNTIYF. The CDR3, as DNA: TGCGCCAGCAGTGAATGGAGGGAAGGAAACACCATATATTTT. The chain has TRBV10-1 and TRBJ1-3; no reliable D call. Trimming took off 3 bases at V and 4 bases at J, with 10 bases between the two ends. The germline gives CDR1 WNHNN, CDR2 SYGVQD (reference sequence). This CDR3 has 14 residues.